This T cell receptor beta chain is drawn from a study of T cells in Graves' hyperthyroidism and ophthalmopathy. Germline CDR1 and CDR2: MNHNS and SASEGT. With V trimmed by 5 bases and J by 7 bases, 8 bases remained unmatched. CDR3 size: 14 residues. In regard to this clonotype: Antigen: not known.

Findings of the study overall: The model predicted ophthalmopathy a median roughly six months before onset. Most thyroid-expanded clonotypes above 0.001 were also found in blood.

Individuals with ophthalmopathy presented a Clinical Activity Score of at least 3, a NOSPECS grade of at least 4 and a duration under 3 months. The source material, RNA transcripts, was used to amplify TCR beta CDR3 regions. The TCR CDR3 was amplified in a first-round RT-PCR using the HTBI primer set. TCRdb used MiXCR to reprocess the multiplex PCR reads, holding one entry per CDR3 protein. The sample carries about 350,000 distinct CDR3 sequences, 18% recorded once. This sequence originates from a woman in her 40s with Graves' ophthalmopathy. What was sequenced was blood. This chain joins TRBV6-1 and TRBJ1-2, with 9 bases aligning to TRBD1. The CDR3 region is CASSPGQGTRGYTF. The CDR3 DNA follows: TGTGCCAGCAGTCCCGGACAGGGGACACGTGGCTACACCTTC.